A selection of T cell receptor beta chains follows, all from one sample in a study of chemoradiotherapy in HPV16-positive cancers. Assay used: immunoSEQ multiplex PCR; TCRdb lists only in-frame clones, some missing. The table lists about 15,000 clones, 77% of them singletons. The sample was collected from a patient who underwent chemoradiotherapy. These receptors were obtained from a human donor with HPV-associated anogenital cancer. The CDR3 runs from the conserved cysteine through the conserved F or W. Clone size is given for some rows only: seen once, a few or many times, or a class if the clone is expanded.

abundance: few; v_gene: TRBV19; CDR3aa: CASSISGLSPLHF
abundance: -; v_gene: TRBV7-9; CDR3aa: CASSWRDTQYF
abundance: -; v_gene: TRBV5-5; CDR3aa: CASSLGAGFNYGYTF
abundance: -; v_gene: TRBV5-8; CDR3aa: CASSLEFSGANVLTF
abundance: -; v_gene: TRBV27; CDR3aa: CASREGVGYEQYF
abundance: few; v_gene: TRBV18; CDR3aa: CASSPTGTGDEQYF
abundance: -; v_gene: TRBV2; CDR3aa: CARGQGTRENYGYTF
abundance: -; v_gene: TRBV4-3; CDR3aa: CASSQDATRGNTIYF
abundance: -; v_gene: TRBV30; CDR3aa: CAWSTPDRVVAFF
abundance: once; v_gene: TRBV9; CDR3aa: CASSVGPKEKLFF
abundance: -; v_gene: TRBV7-9; CDR3aa: CASSLDERLYNEQFF
abundance: -; v_gene: TRBV10-2; CDR3aa: CASSDTGSGTEAFF
abundance: -; v_gene: TRBV4-1; CDR3aa: CASSLKGPVAAGGQETQYF
abundance: -; v_gene: TRBV6-5; CDR3aa: CASSYSTTGGIGYTF
abundance: -; v_gene: TRBV10-3; CDR3aa: CAISESGPPVSYEQYF
abundance: -; v_gene: TRBV11-2; CDR3aa: CASSLQRAGANVLTF
abundance: -; v_gene: TRBV7-8; CDR3aa: CASSRGGSSYNEQFF
abundance: -; v_gene: TRBV5-1; CDR3aa: CASSLANEKLFF
abundance: -; v_gene: TRBV7-9; CDR3aa: CASSLQDISYYGYTF
abundance: -; v_gene: TRBV6-1; CDR3aa: CASSAQETQYF
abundance: -; v_gene: TRBV5-1; CDR3aa: CASSREGGEWDTQYF
abundance: -; v_gene: TRBV7-8; CDR3aa: CASADSGRRYEQYF
abundance: -; v_gene: TRBV7-2; CDR3aa: CASSLASRGPYEQYF
abundance: -; v_gene: TRBV19; CDR3aa: CASRKGSVPEAFF
abundance: few; v_gene: TRBV7-6; CDR3aa: CASSGYRDRVSYF
abundance: -; v_gene: TRBV12-5; CDR3aa: CASGLVIRQEANYGYTF
abundance: -; v_gene: TRBV5-4; CDR3aa: CASSSPSQGTEAFF
abundance: -; v_gene: TRBV6-1; CDR3aa: CASGEKQGNYGYTF
abundance: -; v_gene: TRBV5-1; CDR3aa: CASSLAGGGTYEQYF
abundance: -; v_gene: TRBV4-2; CDR3aa: CASSLGVAGGSQETQYF
abundance: -; v_gene: TRBV21-1; CDR3aa: CASSKGGTESPSSYNSPLHF
abundance: -; v_gene: TRBV10-1; CDR3aa: CASSEIRRGTQETQYF
abundance: -; v_gene: TRBV6-5; CDR3aa: CASSPTRGTGQPQHF